The clone carrying this TCR beta chain appeared a few times. The data are from a study of T cells in tumors after PD-1 blockade. Assay used: immunoSEQ multiplex PCR; TCRdb lists only in-frame clones, some missing. The data hold around 49,000 clones, with roughly 80% observed a single time. V was pared by 4 bases and J by 2 bases, with 15 bases between. This CDR3 contains 15 residues. Looked up from germline, CDR1 is ENHRY and CDR2 is SYGVKD. Sequences were derived from PBMCs, sampled before anti-PD-1 treatment. This receptor was obtained from a human donor with basal cell carcinoma. The rearrangement links TRBV10-3 to TRBJ2-7; a weak D match, TRBD1 (6 bases). DNA for the CDR3: TGTGCCATCAGTGGCGACCGGGACATTACCTACGAGCAGTACTTC. Protein product: CAISGDRDITYEQYF.